What follows describes a single TCR beta chain. This entry comes from a study of blood T cell repertoires in COVID-19. Study members were between roughly 18 and 89 years old and lived in fewer than 30 US regions. The germline V gene has CDR1 LGHDT and CDR2 YNNKEL (reference sequence). V dropped 1 base and J dropped 0 bases, with 13 bases sitting between them. CDR3 size: 18 residues. As originally analysed: Reference gene primer amplification yielded estimated nucleated cell counts. The table came from immunoSEQ multiplex PCR; TCRdb's copy has only in-frame clones and leaves some out. V, J and clone size are taken as reported in that table, and D and trimming were inferred from the DNA itself. The sample includes about 160,000 clones, roughly 80% of them seen just once.

This chain joins TRBV3-1 (or the pseudogene TRBV3-2) and TRBJ2-6; perhaps TRBD2 as D (6 bases). The TCR was taken from a woman between 35 and 50 years old with acute COVID-19. Material for sequencing was PBMCs or T cells enriched from blood (not recorded which). This CDR3 is CASSQVGLASSGANVLTF. The CDR3 bases are TGTGCCAGCAGCCAAGTCGGCCTAGCGAGCTCTGGGGCCAACGTCCTGACTTTC.